Following are 2 T cell receptor beta chains from one sample sequenced in a study of CD8+ T cells in alopecia areata. Treatment defined: oral pan-JAK inhibitor, 5-10 mg twice daily. TCR sequencing used cDNA made by reverse transcription of extracted RNA. Assay used: immunoSEQ multiplex PCR; TCRdb lists only in-frame clones, some missing. The table has about 200,000 clones, around two fifths seen once. Sequencing used CD4+ T cells sorted from blood, obtained at approximately week 30, from a patient treated with tofacitinib. The origin of the receptors is a human donor with alopecia areata.

This clone turned up a few times. The chain carries TRBV7-9 and TRBJ2-1, with 11 bases that match TRBD2. The J segment lost 7 bases and the V segment lost 4 bases, leaving 12 bases of the junction unmatched. CDR1 is SEHNR, CDR2 FQNEAQ, per germline (reference sequence). CDR3 length: 17 residues. In DNA, the CDR3 is TGTGCCAGCAGCTCTCAAGGGACTAGCGGACTTGGGAATGAGCAGTTCTTC. Its protein is CASSSQGTSGLGNEQFF.

The CDR3 sequence is CASFWGRVGQYF. CDR3 coding DNA: TGTGCCAGCTTCTGGGGTAGGGTTGGGCAGTACTTC. The V and J genes are TRBV2 and TRBJ2-7; the D is unclear. Germline V gives CDR1 SNHLY, CDR2 FYNNEI. The CDR3 extends over 12 amino acids. Between the trimmed V and J ends, which lost 8 bases and 9 bases, there was a span of 17 bases.